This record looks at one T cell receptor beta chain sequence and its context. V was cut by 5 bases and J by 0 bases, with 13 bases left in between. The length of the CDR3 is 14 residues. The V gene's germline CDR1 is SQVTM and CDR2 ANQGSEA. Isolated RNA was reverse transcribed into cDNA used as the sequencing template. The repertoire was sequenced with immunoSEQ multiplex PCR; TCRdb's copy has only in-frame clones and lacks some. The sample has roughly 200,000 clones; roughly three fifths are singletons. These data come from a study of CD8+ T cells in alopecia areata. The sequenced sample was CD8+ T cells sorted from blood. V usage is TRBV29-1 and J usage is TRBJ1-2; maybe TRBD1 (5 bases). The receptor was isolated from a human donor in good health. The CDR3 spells CSVFQGLPNYGYTF. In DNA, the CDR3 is TGCAGCGTTTTCCAGGGCCTCCCTAACTATGGCTACACCTTC.